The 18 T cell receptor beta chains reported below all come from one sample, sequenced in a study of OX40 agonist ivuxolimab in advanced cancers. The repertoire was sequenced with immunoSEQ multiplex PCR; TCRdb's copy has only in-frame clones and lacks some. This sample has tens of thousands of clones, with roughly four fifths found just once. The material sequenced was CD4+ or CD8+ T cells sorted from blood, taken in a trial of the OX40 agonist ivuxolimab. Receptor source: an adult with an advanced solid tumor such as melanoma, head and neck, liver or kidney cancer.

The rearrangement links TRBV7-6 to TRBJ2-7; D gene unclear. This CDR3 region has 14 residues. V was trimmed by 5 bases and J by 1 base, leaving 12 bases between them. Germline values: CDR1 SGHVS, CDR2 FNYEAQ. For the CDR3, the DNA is TGTGCCAGCAGCCCCGGGCCAATTTCCTACGAGCAGTACTTC. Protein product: CASSPGPISYEQYF.

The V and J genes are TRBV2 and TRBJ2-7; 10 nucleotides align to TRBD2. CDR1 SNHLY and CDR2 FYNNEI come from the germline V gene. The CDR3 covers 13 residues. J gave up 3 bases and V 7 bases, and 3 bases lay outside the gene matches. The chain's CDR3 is CASTWTSGYEQYF. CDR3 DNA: TGTGCCAGCACCTGGACTAGCGGCTACGAGCAGTACTTC. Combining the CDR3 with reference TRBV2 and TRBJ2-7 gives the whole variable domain EPEVTQTPSHQVTQMGQEVILRCVPISNHLYFYWYRQILGQKVEFLVSFYNNEISEKSEIFDDQFSVERPDGSNFTLKIRSTKLEDSAMYFCASTWTSGYEQYFGPGTRLTVT.

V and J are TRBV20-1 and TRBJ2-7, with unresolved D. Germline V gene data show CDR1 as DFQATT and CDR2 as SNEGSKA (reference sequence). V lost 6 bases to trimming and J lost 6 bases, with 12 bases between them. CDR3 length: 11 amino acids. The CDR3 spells CSAPDGREQYF. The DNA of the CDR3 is TGCAGTGCCCCGGATGGGCGCGAGCAGTACTTC.

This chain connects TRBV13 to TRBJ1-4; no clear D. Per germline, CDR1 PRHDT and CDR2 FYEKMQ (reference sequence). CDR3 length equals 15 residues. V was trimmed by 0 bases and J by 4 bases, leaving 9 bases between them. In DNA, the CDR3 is TGTGCCAGCAGCTTAGGTTTAGTAAATAATGAAAAACTGTTTTTT. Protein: CASSLGLVNNEKLFF.

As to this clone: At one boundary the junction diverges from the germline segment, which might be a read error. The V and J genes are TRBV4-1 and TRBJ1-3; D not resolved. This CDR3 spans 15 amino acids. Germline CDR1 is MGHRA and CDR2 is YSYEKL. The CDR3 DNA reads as TGCGCCAGCAGCCCCCGACAAAGCTCTGGAAACGCCATATATTTT. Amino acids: CASSPRQSSGNAIYF.

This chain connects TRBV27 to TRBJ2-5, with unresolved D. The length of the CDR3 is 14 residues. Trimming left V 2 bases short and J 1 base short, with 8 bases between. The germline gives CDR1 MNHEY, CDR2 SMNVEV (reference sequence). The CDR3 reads CASSLRGFQETQYF. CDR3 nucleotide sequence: TGTGCCAGCAGTTTACGAGGTTTCCAAGAGACCCAGTACTTC.

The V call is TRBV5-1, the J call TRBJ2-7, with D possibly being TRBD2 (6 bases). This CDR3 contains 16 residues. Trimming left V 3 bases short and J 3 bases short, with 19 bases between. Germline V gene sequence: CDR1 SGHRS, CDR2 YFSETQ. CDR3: CASSSGIGGLHYEQYF. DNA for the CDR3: TGCGCCAGCAGCTCGGGCATTGGGGGACTTCACTACGAGCAGTACTTC.

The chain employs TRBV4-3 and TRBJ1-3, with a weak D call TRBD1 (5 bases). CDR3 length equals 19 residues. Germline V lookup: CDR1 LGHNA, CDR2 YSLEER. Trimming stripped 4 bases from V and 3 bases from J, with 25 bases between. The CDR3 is CASSPRVLTPGMSGNTIYF. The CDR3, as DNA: TGCGCCAGCAGCCCAAGGGTGCTGACCCCAGGGATGAGTGGAAACACCATATATTTT.

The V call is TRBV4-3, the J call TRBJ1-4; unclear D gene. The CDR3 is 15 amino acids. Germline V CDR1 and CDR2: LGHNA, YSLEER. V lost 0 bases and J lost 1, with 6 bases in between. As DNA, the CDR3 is TGCGCCAGCAGCCAAGATGGGGTAACTAATGAAAAACTGTTTTTT. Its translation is CASSQDGVTNEKLFF.

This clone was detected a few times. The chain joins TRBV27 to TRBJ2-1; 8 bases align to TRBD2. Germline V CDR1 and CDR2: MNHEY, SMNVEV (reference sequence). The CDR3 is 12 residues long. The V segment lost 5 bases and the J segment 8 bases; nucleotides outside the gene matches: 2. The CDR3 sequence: CASSKGLDEQFF. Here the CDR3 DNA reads TGTGCCAGCAGTAAGGGACTAGATGAGCAGTTCTTC.

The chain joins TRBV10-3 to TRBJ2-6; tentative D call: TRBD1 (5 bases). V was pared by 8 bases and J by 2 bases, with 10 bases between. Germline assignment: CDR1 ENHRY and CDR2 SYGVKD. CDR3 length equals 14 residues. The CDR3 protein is CAIGADPGANVLTF. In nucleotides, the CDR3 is TGTGCCATCGGGGCAGATCCTGGGGCCAACGTCCTGACTTTC.

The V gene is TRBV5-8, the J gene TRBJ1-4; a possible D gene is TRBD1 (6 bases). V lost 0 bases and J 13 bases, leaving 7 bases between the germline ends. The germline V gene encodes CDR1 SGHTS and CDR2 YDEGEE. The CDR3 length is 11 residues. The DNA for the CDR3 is TGTGCCAGCAGCTTGGGAGGGGGACTGTTTTTT. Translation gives CASSLGGGLFF.

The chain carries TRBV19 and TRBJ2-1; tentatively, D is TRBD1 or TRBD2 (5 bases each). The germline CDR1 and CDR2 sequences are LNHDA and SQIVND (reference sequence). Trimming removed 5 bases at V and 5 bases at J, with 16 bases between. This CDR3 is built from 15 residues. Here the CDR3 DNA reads TGTGCCAGTAGTGTTAGCACCGGGGCTAACAATGAGCAGTTCTTC. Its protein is CASSVSTGANNEQFF.

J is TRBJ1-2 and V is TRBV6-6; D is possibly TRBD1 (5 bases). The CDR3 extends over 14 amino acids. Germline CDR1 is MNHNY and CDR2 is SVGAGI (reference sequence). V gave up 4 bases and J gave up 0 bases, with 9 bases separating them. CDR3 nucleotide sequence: TGTGCCAGCAGTTGGGGCAGATCTAACTATGGCTACACCTTC. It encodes CASSWGRSNYGYTF.

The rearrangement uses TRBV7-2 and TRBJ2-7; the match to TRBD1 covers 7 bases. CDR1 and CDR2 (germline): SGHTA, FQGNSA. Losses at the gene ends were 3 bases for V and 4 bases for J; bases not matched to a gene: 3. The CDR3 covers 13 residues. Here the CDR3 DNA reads TGTGCCAGCAGCTTGGGACAGATGTACGAGCAGTACTTC. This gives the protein CASSLGQMYEQYF.

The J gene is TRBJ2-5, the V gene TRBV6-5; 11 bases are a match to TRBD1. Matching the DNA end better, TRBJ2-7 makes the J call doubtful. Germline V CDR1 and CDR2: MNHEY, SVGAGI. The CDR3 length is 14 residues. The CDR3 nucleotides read TGTGCCAGCAGTCCGGGACAGGGGGTATACGAGCAGTACTTC. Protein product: CASSPGQGVYEQYF.

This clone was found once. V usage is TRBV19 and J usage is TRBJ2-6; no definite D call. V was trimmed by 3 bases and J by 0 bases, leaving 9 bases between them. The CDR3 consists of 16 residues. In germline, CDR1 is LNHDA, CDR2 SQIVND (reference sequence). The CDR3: CASSIWLPSGANVLTF. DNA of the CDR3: TGTGCCAGTAGTATCTGGTTACCCTCTGGGGCCAACGTCCTGACTTTC.

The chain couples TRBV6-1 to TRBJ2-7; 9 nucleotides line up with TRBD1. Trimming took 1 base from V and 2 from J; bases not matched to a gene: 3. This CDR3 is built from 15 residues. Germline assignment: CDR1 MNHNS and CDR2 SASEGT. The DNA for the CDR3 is TGTGCCAGCAGTGAAGATACAGGGGGCCCCTACGAGCAGTACTTC. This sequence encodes CASSEDTGGPYEQYF.